There are a few counts of the clone carrying this T cell receptor (beta chain). The target antigen is unknown. cDNA synthesis used the whole RNA isolate, giving expressed TCRB sequences. Naive, central memory and regulatory T cell samples came to a mean of roughly 4 million reads. TCRdb keeps only in-frame clones here, not all; method: immunoSEQ multiplex PCR. The profile shows over 300,000 clones, 7% to 9% of them singletons. This sample is part of a study of beta chain features in type 1 diabetes. Notes on the study in general: Patients showed naive, central memory and Treg TCRB repertoires that appeared more similar than those of healthy donors. More deletions and fewer insertions at VDJ junctions were seen in type 1 diabetes patients. Sequencing from cDNA could over-represent high-TCR-expressing cells.

Trimming stripped 2 bases from V and 7 bases from J, with 9 bases between. CDR3 length: 12 residues. The V gene's germline CDR1 is SNHLY and CDR2 FYNNEI. This clonotype was sampled from a woman aged 18 to 35 in good health. The rearrangement links TRBV2 to TRBJ2-7; D is unclear. The sequencing input was central memory CD4+ T cells from blood. CDR3 DNA sequence: TGTGCCAGCAGTGAAAGTTCACGGGAGCAGTACTTC. Translated: CASSESSREQYF. Variable domain in full (rest from reference TRBV2 and TRBJ2-7): EPEVTQTPSHQVTQMGQEVILRCVPISNHLYFYWYRQILGQKVEFLVSFYNNEISEKSEIFDDQFSVERPDGSNFTLKIRSTKLEDSAMYFCASSESSREQYFGPGTRLTVT.